These 11 T cell receptor beta chains were all obtained from the same sample, sequenced in a study of cytomegalovirus exposure and HLA in healthy donors. The PCR was carried out with 60 Vbeta primers and 13 Jbeta primers. Sequencing was performed with immunoSEQ multiplex PCR; in TCRdb, only in-frame clones are kept and a portion is missing. The table records some 110,000 clones, roughly four fifths of them present only once. Material for sequencing was PBMCs. These receptors originate from a man younger than 45 in good health and CMV-seropositive.

This sequence joins TRBV10-1 and TRBJ2-5; tentatively, D is TRBD1 (6 bases). The J call is in doubt because the DNA end fits TRBJ2-7 better. The CDR3 has 15 residues. Per germline, CDR1 WNHNN and CDR2 SYGVQD (reference sequence). The CDR3 loop reads CASSSGQSSAYEQYF. CDR3 DNA: TGCGCCAGCAGTTCCGGACAGTCCTCCGCCTACGAGCAGTACTTC.

The chain carries TRBV7-6 and TRBJ1-1; D uncertain. The CDR3 is 13 amino acids. Between the trimmed V and J ends, which lost 0 bases and 3 bases, there was a span of 5 bases. Germline values: CDR1 SGHVS, CDR2 FNYEAQ. The CDR3 here is CASSLASDTEAFF. DNA for the CDR3: TGTGCCAGCAGCTTAGCCAGCGACACTGAAGCTTTCTTT.

The genes are TRBV7-8 and TRBJ2-7, with 7 bases identical to TRBD1. The CDR3 covers 13 residues. V shed 6 bases and J 5 bases; nucleotides not matched to a gene: 7. In germline, CDR1 is SGHVS, CDR2 FQNEAQ. The CDR3 loop is CASREHRGNEQYF. The CDR3 DNA reads as TGTGCCAGCAGGGAGCACAGGGGTAACGAGCAGTACTTC.

The V call is TRBV7-8, the J call TRBJ2-1; weak D call: TRBD1 (6 bases). V was shortened by 7 bases and J by 8 bases, with 12 bases between the two germline ends. The CDR3 runs 12 residues. Looked up from germline, CDR1 is SGHVS and CDR2 is FQNEAQ. Written as DNA, the CDR3 is TGTGCCAGCAATGAACAGGGTTATGAGCAGTTCTTC. Residues: CASNEQGYEQFF. The full variable domain, rest sourced from reference TRBV7-8 and TRBJ2-1, is GAGVSQSPRYKVAKRGQDVALRCDPISGHVSLFWYQQALGQGPEFLTYFQNEAQLDKSGLPSDRFFAERPEGSVSTLKIQRTQQEDSAVYLCASNEQGYEQFFGPGTRLTVL.

The rearrangement uses TRBV2 and TRBJ1-2, with TRBD1 matching 12 bases. Germline V gene data show CDR1 as SNHLY and CDR2 as FYNNEI. This CDR3 is 16 amino acids long. V dropped 3 bases and J dropped 6; count of bases not matched to a gene: 8. For the CDR3, the DNA is TGTGCCAGCAGTGACCGGGACAGGGGGCGATTCCATGGCTACACCTTC. It yields the protein CASSDRDRGRFHGYTF.

The chain recombines TRBV5-1 with TRBJ1-1, with 7 bases lining up with TRBD1. The CDR3 loop spans 14 amino acids. Per the germline V gene, CDR1 is SGHRS and CDR2 is YFSETQ. Trimming removed 4 bases from V and 1 base from J; junction bases left unmatched: 4. The CDR3 nucleotides are TGCGCCAGCAGCCCCCGGACAGGGAACACTGAAGCTTTCTTT. As protein: CASSPRTGNTEAFF.

CDR3 loop: CASSPSREGASGSGELFF. CDR3 bases: TGTGCCAGCAGCCCGAGTCGGGAAGGGGCATCCGGGAGCGGGGAGCTGTTTTTT. The J gene is TRBJ2-2, the V gene TRBV4-2; tentative D call: TRBD2 (6 bases). Trimming shortened V by 4 bases and J by 7 bases, and 25 bases separated the two germline ends. This CDR3 spans 18 amino acids. In germline, CDR1 is LGHNA, CDR2 YNFKEQ.

This chain links TRBV6-1 with TRBJ1-1; D possibly corresponds to TRBD1 (6 bases). This CDR3 is 15 amino acids long. CDR1 is MNHNS and CDR2 is SASEGT in the germline V gene. V was trimmed by 5 bases and J by 2 bases, leaving 15 bases between them. In DNA form, the CDR3 reads TGTGCCAGCAGTAAACTCACAGGGTTTAACACTGAAGCTTTCTTT. Translating gives CASSKLTGFNTEAFF.

The chain has TRBV19 and TRBJ2-5; 7 bases line up with TRBD1. This CDR3 is 15 amino acids long. J gave up 4 bases and V 8 bases, and 13 bases lay outside the gene matches. Germline lookup yields CDR1 LNHDA and CDR2 SQIVND (reference sequence). The CDR3 loop is CASGNPGQSGETQYF. The CDR3 nucleotides read TGTGCCAGTGGGAACCCGGGACAGAGCGGAGAGACCCAGTACTTC. Full variable domain (missing parts from reference TRBV19 and TRBJ2-5): DGGITQSPKYLFRKEGQNVTLSCEQNLNHDAMYWYRQDPGQGLRLIYYSQIVNDFQKGDIAEGYSVSREKKESFPLTVTSAQKNPTAFYLCASGNPGQSGETQYFGPGTRLLVL.

J is TRBJ2-7 and V is TRBV28; 7 nucleotides agree with TRBD1. Germline assignment: CDR1 MDHEN and CDR2 SYDVKM. The CDR3 sequence is 13 residues long. V was pared by 5 bases and J by 6 bases, with 7 bases of the junction left unmatched. This chain's CDR3 is CASSPTGYGEQYV. In nucleotides, the CDR3 is TGTGCCAGCAGTCCGACAGGGTATGGCGAGCAGTACGTC.

The chain links TRBV6-5 to TRBJ1-2, with D perhaps matching TRBD1 (6 bases). Germline V gives CDR1 MNHEY, CDR2 SVGAGI. The CDR3 extends over 13 amino acids. The V end was cut by 6 bases, the J end by 3 bases, with 11 bases between. CDR3 region: CASSRQDYYGYTF. The CDR3 region has the DNA TGTGCCAGCAGCCGACAGGACTACTATGGCTACACCTTC.